This T cell receptor (beta chain) was profiled in a study of shared clonotypes between healthy human individuals (dated by TCRdb to the early 2020s). For the study in its entirety: A couple of women and three men aged 18 to 49 years were included in the cohort. For each donor, three plates each were used for CD4 naive and CD4 memory, two plates were used for CD8 naive, and one plate was used for CD8 memory. To estimate repertoire size and how much clonotype sharing occurs between individuals, the study deeply sequenced the blood TCR repertoires of roughly 5 healthy adults. To increase sequencing depth and limit assay-specific biases, TCR repertoire library preparation and sequencing were carried out by different laboratories using diverse techniques. Each donor's leukapheresis produced roughly between about 0.9 and 9.5 billion PBMCs. The paper's findings and limits, for the study overall: Larger estimated clonotype richness was generally found for naive subsets than for memory subsets. Higher generation probabilities were observed for clonotypes shared by all four sorted-subset donors than for non-shared clonotypes. The genetic and exposure-history diversity represented was limited by the small number of donors. Only blood was sampled, and tissue TCR repertoires likely differ from those in blood. Based on pairwise subsampling, the degree of clonotype sharing among donors was expected to be affected by sequencing depth. Across a handful of donors, around 5% of naive CD4, around 3.5% of naive CD8, around 2.5% of memory CD4, and under 0.45% of memory CD8 clonotypes were shared. Incomplete sequencing was indicated by rarefaction of sorted-subset datasets, despite the large sequencing depth.

Note on this clone: This clone's antigen is unknown. Base qualities were left out, and no much larger clone turns up one base away.

Using the deep immunoSEQ assay, multiplex PCR amplified TCR CDR3 regions from genomic DNA. For each cell subset, the extracted genomic DNA was distributed evenly across all wells of several immunoSEQ 96-well plates, and each plate served as one replicate. For sorted subsets, around 200 ng genomic DNA, equal to tens of thousands of T cell genomes, was loaded into each replicate PCR. Purified libraries were quantified with a Qubit 3.0 fluorometer, sized on a Bioanalyzer 2100, and re-quantified with the KAPA Library Quantification kit. Every immunoSEQ 96-well plate was sequenced on a dedicated single-read 150-cycle Illumina NextSeq 550 flow cell. Per the source publication's procedure: Because only junctional sequences without quality scores were contained in the immunoSEQ output, filtering matching that applied to full-length reads could not be performed. Sequences were annotated with PyIR, a Python wrapper for IgBLAST v1.9, and V/J genes and CDR3 were assigned using IMGT germline references. Reads were filtered out if the reads had weak V/J assignments (E-value above 1e-6), no CDR3, stop codons, out-of-frame junctions, or ambiguous translated residues. A V3J clonotype was defined by an identical inferred V gene, J gene, and CDR3 amino acid sequence. The percentage overlap between two repertoires was calculated by dividing the number of shared unique clonotypes by the size of the smaller repertoire. Three approaches were used to assess repertoire richness: RTK rarefaction, the Chao1 estimator, and Recon v2.1 estimates of unobserved clonotypes. Generation probabilities were computed with OLGA for all TCRbeta clonotypes obtained by the gDNA method from several donors. This immuneACCESS table, as held by TCRdb, lists in-frame sequences with V and J called but not all clones. Of the missing ones, under half trace to an unresolved V gene in checked studies; the others have no known cause. V and J calls and clone size are as listed in that table; D and trimming were resolved from the DNA. Here the sample has approximately 1,500,000 clones; roughly 96% occur a single time. The ten largest clones take up roughly 1.2% of the sample.

The germline V gene supplies CDR1 MNHEY and CDR2 SVGAGI. Inclusive of the bounding cysteine and phenylalanine, the CDR3 is 15 residues long. The entry retains the CDR3 DNA only, 45 bases that are in frame from base 1. From V the trimming removes 8 bases and from J it removes 6 bases, while the gene matches leave 13 bases of the junction unaccounted for. The donors were healthy, HIV-negative adults who had no recently reported acute infections or vaccinations. All donors were Caucasian adults living in Nashville, Tennessee, USA. CD4+ T cells were enriched by magnetic negative selection; naive cells were then positively selected on CD45RA, and the negative fraction formed the memory subset. Blood was collected by leukapheresis, and PBMCs were isolated by Ficoll-Histopaque density gradient centrifugation and then cryopreserved in liquid nitrogen vapor phase. Purity and quantity of every magnetically sorted T cell population were checked by analytical flow cytometry. Genomic DNA was isolated from each sorted fraction and quantified by UV absorbance on a Nanodrop 2000c.

The TCR was taken from a man aged 25 to 45 in good health. Here the chain combines TRBV6-5 and TRBJ2-4; 7 central bases correspond to TRBD2. Material for sequencing was naive CD4+ T cells sorted from blood. In light of the paper, this sample's cell subset or site label describes: CD45RA+ positively selected. The DNA sequence is as follows: TGTGCCAGCCCCCCGGGGGAGGGGAAGGGAAACATTCAGTACTTC. Its translation reads: CASPPGEGKGNIQYF.